Sequencing of this TCR beta chain was carried out in a study of blood T cells in healthy people across ages. Study-level findings and limits: Diversity estimates from one million T cells were considered underestimates.

CDR3 length equals 13 residues. Germline V lookup: CDR1 PRHDT, CDR2 FYEKMQ (reference sequence). Trimming took off 5 bases at V and 7 bases at J, with 14 bases between the two ends. On this clonotype: The target antigen is unknown.

A sample-barcoded 5' primer and a J-beta primer mix were used in a second PCR of roughly 6 to 11 cycles. TCRdb used MiXCR to reprocess the 5' RACE reads, holding one entry per CDR3 protein. The sample lists 780,000 or so distinct CDR3 sequences, approximately 53% occurring once. Material: blood. The source of this sequence is a man aged 80 or over in good health. The chain employs TRBV13 and TRBJ1-1, with D unresolved. CDR3 sequence: CASSHSGLSEAFF. DNA for the CDR3: TGTGCCAGCAGCCACTCGGGTTTGAGTGAAGCTTTCTTT. The complete variable domain, with remaining parts taken from reference TRBV13 and TRBJ1-1, reads AAGVIQSPRHLIKEKRETATLKCYPIPRHDTVYWYQQGPGQDPQFLISFYEKMQSDKGSIPDRFSAQQFSDYHSELNMSSLELGDSALYFCASSHSGLSEAFFGQGTRLTVV.